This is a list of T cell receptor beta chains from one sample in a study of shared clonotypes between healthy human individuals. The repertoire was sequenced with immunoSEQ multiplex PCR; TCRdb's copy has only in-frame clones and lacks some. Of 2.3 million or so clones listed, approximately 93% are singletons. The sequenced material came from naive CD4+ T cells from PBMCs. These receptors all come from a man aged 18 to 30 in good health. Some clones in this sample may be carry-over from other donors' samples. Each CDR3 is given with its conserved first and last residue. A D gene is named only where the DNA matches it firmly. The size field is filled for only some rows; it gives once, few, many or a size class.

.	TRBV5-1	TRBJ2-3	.	TGCGCCAGCAGCTTGGTTCCGAACTACCCCGGGGAAGATACGCAGTATTTT	CASSLVPNYPGEDTQYF
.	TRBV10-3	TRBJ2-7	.	TGTGCCATCACCGGGAGTAGTACCGGGGACGAGCAGTACTTC	CAITGSSTGDEQYF
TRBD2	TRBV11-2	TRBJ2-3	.	TGTGCCAGTTCAGGCTGGCTAGCGGTCACAGATACGCAGTATTTT	CASSGWLAVTDTQYF
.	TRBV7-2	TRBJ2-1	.	TGTGCCAGCAGCTTAGGGAGTTGGCAGTTCTTC	CASSLGSWQFF
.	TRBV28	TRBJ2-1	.	TGTGCCACCCTGGGCCCGAACGGTGAGCAGTTCTTC	CATLGPNGEQFF
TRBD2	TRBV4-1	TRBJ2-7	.	TGCGCCAGCAGCCAAGATCAATCCCCTAGCGGGAGTAAGTACGAGCAGTACTTC	CASSQDQSPSGSKYEQYF
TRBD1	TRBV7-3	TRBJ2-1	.	TGTGCCAGCAGCGGGGACAGCTTATACAATGAGCAGTTCTTC	CASSGDSLYNEQFF
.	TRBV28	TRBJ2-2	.	TGTGCCAGCAGTTTAGGAATGGGAGGACAGGTGATCACCGGGGAGCTGTTTTTT	CASSLGMGGQVITGELFF
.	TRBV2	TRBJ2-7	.	TGTGCCAGCAGTGTTTCGGGTTACGAGCAGTACTTC	CASSVSGYEQYF
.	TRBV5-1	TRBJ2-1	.	TGCGCCAGCACAGACCCGAGCTCCTACAATGAGCAGTTCTTC	CASTDPSSYNEQFF
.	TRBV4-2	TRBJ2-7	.	TGTGCCAGCAGCCAAGGGGGGGCAGGGGATTACGAGCAGTACTTC	CASSQGGAGDYEQYF
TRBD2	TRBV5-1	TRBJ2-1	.	TGCGCCAGCAGCCCAGATCCGGGAGGGTTAACCTACAATGAGCAGTTCTTC	CASSPDPGGLTYNEQFF
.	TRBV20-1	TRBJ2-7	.	TGCAGTGCTAAGCATTCCTGGGAGCAGTACTTC	CSAKHSWEQYF
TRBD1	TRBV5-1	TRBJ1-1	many	TGCGCCAGCAGCTTGAACAGGGGTGAAGCTTTCTTT	CASSLNRGEAFF
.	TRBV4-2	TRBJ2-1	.	TGTGCCAGCAGCCAGCCCTGGCGGGCTAGTAACAATGAGCAGTTCTTC	CASSQPWRASNNEQFF
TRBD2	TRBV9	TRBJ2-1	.	TGTGCCAGCAGCGTAGGGCTAGCGGGAGGGAATTACAATGAGCAGTTCTTC	CASSVGLAGGNYNEQFF
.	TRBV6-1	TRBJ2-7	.	TGTGCCAGCAGTGATATTGGTGACAGGGCGGGGTACGAGCAGTACTTC	CASSDIGDRAGYEQYF
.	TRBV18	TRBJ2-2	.	TGTGCCAGCTCATCAGACGGGTCGAACACCGGGGAGCTGTTTTTT	CASSSDGSNTGELFF
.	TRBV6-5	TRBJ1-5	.	TGTGCCAGCAGTTACGGGGGGGCCGAGCAGCCCCAGCATTTT	CASSYGGAEQPQHF
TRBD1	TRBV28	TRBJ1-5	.	TGTGCCAGCAGTTCCGGGACAGGGGCCATCAATCAGCCCCAGCATTTT	CASSSGTGAINQPQHF
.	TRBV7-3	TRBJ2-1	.	TGTGCCAGCAGCTTAACCAGGGCCGCCTACAATGAGCAGTTCTTC	CASSLTRAAYNEQFF
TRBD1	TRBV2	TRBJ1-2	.	TGTGCCAGCAGGCTTACAGGGGGTACTAACTATGGCTACACCTTC	CASRLTGGTNYGYTF
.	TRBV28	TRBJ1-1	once	TGTGCCAGCAGTTTTCAGAATCGGAACACTGAAGCTTTCTTT	CASSFQNRNTEAFF
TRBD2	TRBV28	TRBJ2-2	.	TGTGCCAGCGTAAGCGGGAGCGGCACCGGGGAGCTGTTTTTT	CASVSGSGTGELFF
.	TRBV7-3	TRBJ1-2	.	TGTGCCAGCAGCTTAACGGCCGAATCTGGCTACACCTTC	CASSLTAESGYTF
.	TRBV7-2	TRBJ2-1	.	TGTGCCAGCAGCTTAATGAATGAGCAGTTCTTC	CASSLMNEQFF
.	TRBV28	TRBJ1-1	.	TGTGCCAGCAGTTTGGGGGGGAGGACTGAAGCTTTCTTT	CASSLGGRTEAFF
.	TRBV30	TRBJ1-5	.	TGTGCCTGGAGTGACAGGTTCAATCAGCCCCAGCATTTT	CAWSDRFNQPQHF
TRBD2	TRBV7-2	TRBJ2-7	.	TGTGCCAGCAGCTTATCCCCGGCTAGCGGCTACCCCTACGAGCAGTACTTC	CASSLSPASGYPYEQYF
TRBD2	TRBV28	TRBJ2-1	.	TGTGCCAGCAGTTTGTCGGGGACTAGCGGGAACTACAATGAGCAGTTCTTC	CASSLSGTSGNYNEQFF
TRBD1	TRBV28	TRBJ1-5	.	TGTGCCAGCAGCTCAACAGGGGGCTTAAGGTATCAGCCCCAGCATTTT	CASSSTGGLRYQPQHF
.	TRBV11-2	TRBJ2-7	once	TGTGCCAGCAGCTCGATACAGGTTCCCTACGAGCAGTACTTC	CASSSIQVPYEQYF
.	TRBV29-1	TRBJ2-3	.	TGCATGGTCGGGACTCATGGGTCGGATACGCAGTATTTT	CMVGTHGSDTQYF
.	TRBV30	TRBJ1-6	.	TGTGCCTGGAGGTGGCAGGGGAAGGGTTCACCCCTCCACTTT	CAWRWQGKGSPLHF
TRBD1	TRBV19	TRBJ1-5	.	TGTGCCAGTAGTCCCGGGACAGGGGGCAATCAGCCCCAGCATTTT	CASSPGTGGNQPQHF
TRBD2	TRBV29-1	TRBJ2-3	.	TGCAGCGGTTTAGCGGGAGGGCCCGGGCCAGATACGCAGTATTTT	CSGLAGGPGPDTQYF
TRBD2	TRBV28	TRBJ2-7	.	TGTGCCAGCTCTAGCGGAGTACAGCCATACGAGCAGTACTTC	CASSSGVQPYEQYF
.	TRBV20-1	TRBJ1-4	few	TGCAGCCTCGGGGATGAAAAACTGTTTTTT	CSLGDEKLFF
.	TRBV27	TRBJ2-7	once	TGTGCCAGCAGGGCTTCCGGGGCCTCCTACGAGCAGTACTTC	CASRASGASYEQYF
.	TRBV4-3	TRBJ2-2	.	TGCGCCAGCAGCCCCCAAGGGGGGCTCGGGGAGCTGTTTTTT	CASSPQGGLGELFF
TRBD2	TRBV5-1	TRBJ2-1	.	TGCGCCAGCAGCCGACCCAAACTAGCGGAAGCCTACAATGAGCAGTTCTTC	CASSRPKLAEAYNEQFF
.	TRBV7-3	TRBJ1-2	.	TGTGCCAGCAGCCCCGGCGCAGGGATCTACACCTTC	CASSPGAGIYTF
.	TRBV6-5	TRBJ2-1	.	TGTGCCAGCAGGGGAGGGACAGACAATGAGCAGTTCTTC	CASRGGTDNEQFF
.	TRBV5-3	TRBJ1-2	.	TGTGCCAGAAGCTTGTCCGTAAGTCACAGGGTTAACTATGGCTACACCTTC	CARSLSVSHRVNYGYTF
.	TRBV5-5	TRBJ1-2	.	TGTGCCAGCAGCCGATCCGGGGCCGGGGTGAGCTATGGCTACACCTTC	CASSRSGAGVSYGYTF
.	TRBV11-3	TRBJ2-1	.	TGTGCCAGCAGCTTAGCGGACCCGGGATTTAATGAGCAGTTCTTC	CASSLADPGFNEQFF
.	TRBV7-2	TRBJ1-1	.	TGTGCCAGCAGCTTACAACAGGGTAACAGTGAAGCTTTCTTT	CASSLQQGNSEAFF
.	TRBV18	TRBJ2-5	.	TGTGCCAGCTCACCAGCACAGGGCAGGCGCCAAGAGACCCAGTACTTC	CASSPAQGRRQETQYF
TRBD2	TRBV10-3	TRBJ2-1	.	TGTGCCATCAATCTCGGGACTAGCGGATACAATGAGCAGTTCTTC	CAINLGTSGYNEQFF
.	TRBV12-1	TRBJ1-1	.	TGTGCCAGCAGCCCCCGTACGTCCGCGAACACTGAAGCTTTCTTT	CASSPRTSANTEAFF